This paragraph covers one T cell receptor (beta chain) sequence. Only a few counts were recorded for this clone. The specificity of this receptor is unknown. Within one base of it there is no much larger clone, and no base qualities were kept. In total, 630 or so healthy bone marrow donors made up the cohort. Cohort members were all nominally healthy when sampled, although unrecorded immune exposures were likely present. The donor was CMV seronegative and was included in the group of about 400 seronegative cohort members. A peripheral blood sample was provided by each donor, and peripheral blood mononuclear cells were used for TCR beta sequencing. The Qiagen DNeasy Blood Extraction Kit was used to extract genomic DNA from the blood cell samples. The sample is drawn from a study of cytomegalovirus exposure and HLA in healthy donors (dated by TCRdb to the late 2010s). In the study overall: An earlier analysis of some 620 of the donors reported around 280 Gb of sequence data and around 100 million unique TCR beta sequences obtained from about 200 million T cells. The number of typed donors differed by locus: roughly 629-640 for A, B, C, DRB1 and DQB1; some 540 for DQA1; some 590 for DPA1; and roughly 450 for DPB1. Every discovery cohort repertoire had been produced on one sequencing platform. Donor age, sex, ethnicity and CMV serostatus were compiled together with the repertoire data. An earlier analysis of around 540 of the donors applied high-throughput TCR beta sequencing to assess whether each TCR beta V gene segment acted as functional or pseudogenic. Besides the first cohort of 550 to 750 subjects, a separate validation cohort made up of some 110 different subjects was used. The study used immunosequencing to profile the T cell repertoires of 666 subjects and linked those repertoires to cytomegalovirus serostatus. In a later genetic analysis, genome-wide SNP genotypes for about 65% of the roughly 670 donors were used, and that subset was treated as a discovery cohort. Among about 400 genotyped donors of the cohort, an average of about 240,000 unique TCR beta nucleotide sequences was sequenced per donor, of which about 18% were non-productive. HLA typing covered class I and class II loci at four-digit resolution. The aim of the study was to test whether cataloging public T cell receptors could identify signatures of past pathogen exposure. To study patterns of TCR occurrence, a later analysis re-analyzed previously published TCR beta repertoires from hundreds of donors and added high-resolution HLA genotyping. In the later analysis, no new phenotypic data were used to find candidate immune exposures; instead, reliance was placed on TCR beta sequences and their occurrence across donors. Of the 300 to 500 genotyped donors, 81% were placed in the genetic ancestry cluster associated with self-reported Caucasian donors. Four to six DR-DQ haplotypes were handled as single units for association and clustering, since linkage in the cohort was strong. Approximately 310 gigabases of sequencing data and tens of millions of unique TCR sequences were included in an early release covering about 620 HLA-typed donors. To predict cytomegalovirus infection status, the study combined high-throughput TCR immunosequencing, statistical association of individual TCRs with disease status, and machine learning. Results and caveats for the whole study, not just this receptor: Strong co-occurrence of HLA alleles, especially DR and DQ, made assigning TCR associations to individual alleles difficult. In vitro tests confirmed that a few of the cytomegalovirus-associated TCR beta chains recognize cytomegalovirus antigens. Roughly uniform sequencing depth across donors was assumed in presence/absence analyses, although this assumption may not hold. According to a later analysis, TCR association rates differed among HLA loci, with DRB1 alleles showing the most associated TCRs and HLA-C alleles showing the fewest. Most TCR sequences were seen in very few donors, while some public TCRs were found in many individuals. Only TCR beta chains were sequenced in this cohort, and the absence of alpha or paired-chain data limited detectable features. According to a later genetic analysis, donors in an Asian-associated ancestry cluster had fewer N-insertions in productive TCRs than the approximately 690-donor mean. Because HLA typing was unavailable for some donors at each locus, only the typed subset was used in association tests. Because the 87-base-pair reads could not distinguish some IMGT-functional V segments, including TRBV6-2 and TRBV6-3, those segments were excluded. In an earlier analysis of several hundred of the donors, most TCR beta V segments were observed in productive rearrangements about 87% or about 30% of the time, broadly matching IMGT annotations. CMV serostatus was the only immune exposure information available for the cohort. According to a later analysis, parvovirus B19, influenza, CMV and Epstein-Barr virus appeared linked to several top co-occurrence clusters. A later analysis found that most CMV-associated TCR beta chains appeared HLA-restricted, with HLA associations seemingly driven largely by CMV exposure. A later analysis associated roughly 17,000 TCR beta sequences with specific HLA alleles at a false discovery rate of 0.05. Because counts were too low, some 17 rarely observed V segments, including chromosome 9 orphons, were left out of the earlier analysis of about 500 of the donors. The classifier was reported to diagnose cytomegalovirus status with high specificity and sensitivity in both the original cohort and the validation cohort. A further reported finding was that TCR beta sequences accurately predicted the HLA-A and HLA-B alleles for most subjects in the first cohort. In a later analysis, HLA-associated TCR beta chains were found to be more clonally expanded and to have lower generation probabilities than equally common non-associated chains. A later genetic analysis associated a missense DCLRE1C variant with V-gene and J-gene trimming of TCR beta chains, and an independent cohort replicated the association. The authors suggested that the approach could potentially be extended to other disease states and immunological phenotypes. A cluster of highly shared sequence variants was judged likely to represent a technical artifact of the sequencing pipeline. In the study, 164 TCR beta chains were listed as associated with cytomegalovirus. Linkage disequilibrium might explain the correlated functional status among segregating V segments, but an unknown experimental factor could not be excluded.

The library was made by the immunoSEQ multiplex PCR assay. For the multiplex PCR, a mixture combining 60 forward primers for TCR Vbeta segments and 13 reverse primers for TCR Jbeta segments was used. The CDR3 region of rearranged TCR beta genes was amplified from genomic DNA by a multiplex PCR assay. The amplified TCR beta libraries were sequenced on the Illumina HiSeq System as 87-base-pair reads. Turning to the authors' computational methods: Across the roughly 600 repertoires, a later analysis counted 78 million or so unique TCR beta chains, roughly 11 million of which were shared by at least two donors. To remove PCR and sequencing errors, raw reads were error-corrected and collapsed into unique sequences using a nearest-neighbor algorithm that merged closely related sequences. CDR3 sequences were aligned to IMGT reference sequences to assign V, D and J gene segments. For a sequence to be retained, a match of at least six nucleotides to both a V gene segment and a J gene segment was required. Rearrangements were called productive when the CDR3 lacked stop codons and stayed in frame with V and J; all others were non-productive. CDR3 was defined by IMGT convention, running from the second conserved V-encoded cysteine to the conserved J-encoded phenylalanine. The earlier analysis of 450 to 750 of the donors excluded any sequence lacking an unambiguous match to a single V gene segment. In an earlier analysis of 587 of the donors, V segments were called functional above 56.7% productive rearrangements and were called segregating when the between-donor standard deviation exceeded 5%. To diagnose cytomegalovirus status from the catalog of TCR beta chain sequences, a statistical classification framework was built. In a later analysis, TCR nucleotide sequences were compared against IMGT/GENE-DB human TR gene sequences so that V and J genes could be assigned. In a later analysis, CDR3 sequences and most-parsimonious VDJ recombination scenarios were assigned using the TCRdist pipeline. In a later analysis, every TCR beta chain was defined by the combination of its CDR3 amino acid sequence and its V-gene family, and reads without a unique V-gene family were dropped. In a later analysis, fewer than 600 highly shared, low-generation-probability nucleotide sequences were removed to address suspected cross-contamination and a sequencing artifact. For each public chain, a later analysis derived a clonal expansion index from normalized ranks of inferred template counts within each repertoire. A later analysis computed generation probabilities with a VDJ recombination model fitted to out-of-frame rearrangements, and checked the results against IGoR. In a later analysis, hypergeometric tests were used to score TCR-TCR, TCR-HLA and TCR-CMV co-occurrence, with a repertoire-size bias correction applied to TCR pairs. False discovery rates were estimated in a later analysis by permuting HLA or CMV assignments 20 times. In a later analysis, co-occurring TCRs were grouped using DBSCAN, with TCRdist sequence similarity added in when clustering inside HLA-allele-positive subsets. Repertoires with fewer than 30,000 or more than 120,000 public chains, plus five repertoires with anomalous nucleotide sharing, were excluded from co-occurrence clustering. The source is immuneACCESS, and TCRdb retained only in-frame sequences with V and J called. Part of the clones is not carried over; for the studies checked, unresolved V genes explain less than half of this, and the remainder is unexplained. D and trimming were read from the DNA, whereas the V and J calls and clone size are those reported in that table. The sample table shows around 25,000 clones, and 75% to 80% are seen once. 3.5% to 5.5% of the sample is taken by the ten largest.

CDR1 MNHEY and CDR2 SMNVEV are derived from the germline V gene (reference sequence). Deletion took 2 bases off V and 5 bases off J, with a span of 6 bases between the germline ends. The CDR3 measures 13 amino acids from cysteine to phenylalanine. The read is trimmed to its CDR3 DNA, 39 bases read in frame from base 1. This TCR was sampled from a male donor in good health and CMV-seronegative. This receptor chain uses TRBV27 and TRBJ1-4, with no D gene named confidently. The material sequenced was PBMCs. The CDR3 region reads CASSLNGNEKLFF. The sequenced DNA is TGTGCCAGCAGTTTAAACGGGAATGAAAAACTGTTTTTT.